The present entry profiles one T cell receptor (beta chain) with its context. Antigen unknown. The data are from a study of identical twins. The study, taken as a whole, reports: Models underestimated how often monozygotic twins shared out-of-frame TCR alpha. While abundant cord blood beta clonotypes carried fewer insertions, memory repertoires showed no such pattern.

Via MiXCR, TCRdb re-called the 5' RACE reads, giving one row per CDR3 protein. The sample lists 450,000 to 650,000 distinct CDR3 sequences; 13% to 15% were seen once. CDR3 length equals 12 residues. Germline loops: CDR1 SQVTM, CDR2 ANQGSEA. V was pared by 7 bases and J by 7 bases, with 13 bases between. Another study also made use of these data, one on yellow fever vaccine responses in identical twins.

This clonotype originated in a woman between 18 and 30 years old in good health. The sequenced material came from CD4+ T cells sorted from blood. The gene calls are TRBV29-1 and TRBJ1-4; no reliable D call. Here the CDR3 reads CSGRDLGEKLFF. The CDR3 DNA sequence: TGCAGCGGCCGGGATTTGGGTGAAAAACTGTTTTTT.